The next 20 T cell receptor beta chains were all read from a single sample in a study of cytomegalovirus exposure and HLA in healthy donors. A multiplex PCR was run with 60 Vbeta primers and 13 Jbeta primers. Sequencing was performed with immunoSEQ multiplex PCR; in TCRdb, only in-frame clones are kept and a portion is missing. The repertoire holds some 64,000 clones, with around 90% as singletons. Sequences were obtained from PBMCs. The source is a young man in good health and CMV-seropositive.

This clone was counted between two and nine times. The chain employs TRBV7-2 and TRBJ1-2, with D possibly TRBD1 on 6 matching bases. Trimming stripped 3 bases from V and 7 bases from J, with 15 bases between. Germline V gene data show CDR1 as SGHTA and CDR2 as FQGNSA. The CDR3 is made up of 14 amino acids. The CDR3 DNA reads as TGTGCCAGCAGCTTCGGGGGGGAGGGGGGTGGCTACACCTTC. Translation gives CASSFGGEGGGYTF.

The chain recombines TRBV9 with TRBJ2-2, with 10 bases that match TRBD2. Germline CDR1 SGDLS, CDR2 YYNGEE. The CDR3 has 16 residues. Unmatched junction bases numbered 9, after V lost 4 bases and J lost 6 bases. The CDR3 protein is CASSPRGSGRSGELFF. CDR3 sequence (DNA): TGTGCCAGCAGCCCTCGAGGTAGCGGGAGGTCCGGGGAGCTGTTTTTT. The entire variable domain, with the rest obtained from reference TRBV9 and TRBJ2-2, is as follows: DSGVTQTPKHLITATGQRVTLRCSPRSGDLSVYWYQQSLDQGLQFLIQYYNGEERAKGNILERFSAQQFPDLHSELNLSSLELGDSALYFCASSPRGSGRSGELFFGEGSRLTVL.

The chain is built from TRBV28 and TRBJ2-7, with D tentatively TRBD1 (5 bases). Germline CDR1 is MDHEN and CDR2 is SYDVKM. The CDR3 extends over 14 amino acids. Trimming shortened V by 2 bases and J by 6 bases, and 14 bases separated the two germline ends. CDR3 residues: CASSLTPGRREQYF. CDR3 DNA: TGTGCCAGCAGTTTAACCCCAGGGCGGCGCGAGCAGTACTTC.

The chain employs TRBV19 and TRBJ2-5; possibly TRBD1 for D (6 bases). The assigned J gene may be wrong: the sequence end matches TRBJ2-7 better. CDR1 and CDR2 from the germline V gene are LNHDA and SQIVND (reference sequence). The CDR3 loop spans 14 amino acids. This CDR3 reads CASSLRDIPYEQYF. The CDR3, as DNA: TGTGCCAGTAGTCTCCGGGACATTCCCTACGAGCAGTACTTC.

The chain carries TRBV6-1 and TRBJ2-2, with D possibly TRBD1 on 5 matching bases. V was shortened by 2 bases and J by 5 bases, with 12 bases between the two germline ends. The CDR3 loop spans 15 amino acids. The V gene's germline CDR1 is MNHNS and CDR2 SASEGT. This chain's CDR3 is CASSESRQGTGELFF. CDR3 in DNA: TGTGCCAGCAGTGAATCGCGGCAGGGAACCGGGGAGCTGTTTTTT.

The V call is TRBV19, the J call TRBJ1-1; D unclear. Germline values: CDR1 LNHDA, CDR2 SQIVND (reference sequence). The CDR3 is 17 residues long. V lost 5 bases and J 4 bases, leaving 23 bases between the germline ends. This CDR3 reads CASSLGWLRAESTEAFF. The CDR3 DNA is TGTGCCAGTAGTCTGGGCTGGTTGCGGGCGGAGAGCACTGAAGCTTTCTTT.

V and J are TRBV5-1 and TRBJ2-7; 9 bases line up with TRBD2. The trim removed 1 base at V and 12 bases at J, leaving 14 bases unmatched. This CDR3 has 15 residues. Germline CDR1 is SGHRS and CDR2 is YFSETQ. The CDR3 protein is CASSLSQLAGSRRYF. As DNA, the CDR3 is TGCGCCAGCAGCTTGTCCCAACTAGCGGGCTCTCGGCGGTACTTC. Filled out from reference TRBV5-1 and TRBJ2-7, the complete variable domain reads KAGVTQTPRYLIKTRGQQVTLSCSPISGHRSVSWYQQTPGQGLQFLFEYFSETQRNKGNFPGRFSGRQFSNSRSEMNVSTLELGDSALYLCASSLSQLAGSRRYFGPGTRLTVT.

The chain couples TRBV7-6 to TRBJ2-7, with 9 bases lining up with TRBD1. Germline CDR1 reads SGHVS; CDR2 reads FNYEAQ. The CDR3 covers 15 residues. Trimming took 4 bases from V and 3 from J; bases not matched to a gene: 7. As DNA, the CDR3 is TGTGCCAGCAGCTCTCACAGGGGGCCGGGCTACGAGCAGTACTTC. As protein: CASSSHRGPGYEQYF.

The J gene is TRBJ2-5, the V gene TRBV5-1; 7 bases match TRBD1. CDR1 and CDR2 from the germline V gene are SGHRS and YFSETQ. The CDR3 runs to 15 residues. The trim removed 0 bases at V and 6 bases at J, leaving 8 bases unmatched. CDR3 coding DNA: TGCGCCAGCAGCTTGGACAGGGGAAATTTCAAGACCCAGTACTTC. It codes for CASSLDRGNFKTQYF.

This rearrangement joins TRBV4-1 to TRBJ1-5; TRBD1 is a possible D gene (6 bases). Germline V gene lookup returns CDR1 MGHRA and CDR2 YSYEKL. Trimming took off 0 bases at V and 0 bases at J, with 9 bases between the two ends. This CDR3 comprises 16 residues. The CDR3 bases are TGCGCCAGCAGCCAAGAAGGGGGAATTAGCAATCAGCCCCAGCATTTT. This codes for CASSQEGGISNQPQHF.

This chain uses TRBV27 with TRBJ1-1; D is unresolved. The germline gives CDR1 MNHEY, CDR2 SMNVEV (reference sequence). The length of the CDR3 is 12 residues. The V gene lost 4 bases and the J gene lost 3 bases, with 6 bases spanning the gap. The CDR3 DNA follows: TGTGCCAGCAGTTCAGGATACACTGAAGCTTTCTTT. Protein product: CASSSGYTEAFF.

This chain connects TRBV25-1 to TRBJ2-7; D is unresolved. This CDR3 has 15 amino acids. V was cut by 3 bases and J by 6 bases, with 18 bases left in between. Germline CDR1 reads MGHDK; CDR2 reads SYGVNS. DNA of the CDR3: TGTGCCAGCAGTGATCCGGGTATAGTAACGGGCGAGCAGTACTTC. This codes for CASSDPGIVTGEQYF.

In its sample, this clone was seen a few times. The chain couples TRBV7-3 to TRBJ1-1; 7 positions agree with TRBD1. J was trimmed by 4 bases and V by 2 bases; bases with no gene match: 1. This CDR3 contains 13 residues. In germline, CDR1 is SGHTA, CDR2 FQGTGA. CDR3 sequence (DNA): TGTGCCAGCAGCTTACAGGGGGGCACTGAAGCTTTCTTT. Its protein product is CASSLQGGTEAFF.

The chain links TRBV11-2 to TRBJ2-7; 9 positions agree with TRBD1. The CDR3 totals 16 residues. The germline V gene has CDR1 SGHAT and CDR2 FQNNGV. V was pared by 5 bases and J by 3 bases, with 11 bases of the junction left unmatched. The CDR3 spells CASSLRTGAILYEQYF. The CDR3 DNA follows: TGTGCCAGCAGCCTCCGGACAGGGGCCATCCTCTACGAGCAGTACTTC.

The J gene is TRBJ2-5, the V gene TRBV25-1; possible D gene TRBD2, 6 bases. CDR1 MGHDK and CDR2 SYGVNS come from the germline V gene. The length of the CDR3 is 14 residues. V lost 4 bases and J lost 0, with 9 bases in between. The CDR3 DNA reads TGTGCCAGCAGTGCAAGGGACTACCAAGAGACCCAGTACTTC. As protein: CASSARDYQETQYF.

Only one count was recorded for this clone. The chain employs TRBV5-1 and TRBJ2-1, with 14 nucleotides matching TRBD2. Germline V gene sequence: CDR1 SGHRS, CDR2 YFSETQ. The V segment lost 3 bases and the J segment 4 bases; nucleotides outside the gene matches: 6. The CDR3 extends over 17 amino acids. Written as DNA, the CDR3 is TGCGCCAGCAGCTCGGGACTAGCGGGAGCAGTGTACAATGAGCAGTTCTTC. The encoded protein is CASSSGLAGAVYNEQFF.

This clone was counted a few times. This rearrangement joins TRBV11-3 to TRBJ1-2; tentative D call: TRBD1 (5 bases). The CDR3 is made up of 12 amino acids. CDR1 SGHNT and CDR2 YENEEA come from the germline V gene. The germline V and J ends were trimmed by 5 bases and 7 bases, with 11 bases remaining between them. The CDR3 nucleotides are TGTGCCAGCAGCCCGCGGGGACGTGGCTACACCTTC. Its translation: CASSPRGRGYTF.

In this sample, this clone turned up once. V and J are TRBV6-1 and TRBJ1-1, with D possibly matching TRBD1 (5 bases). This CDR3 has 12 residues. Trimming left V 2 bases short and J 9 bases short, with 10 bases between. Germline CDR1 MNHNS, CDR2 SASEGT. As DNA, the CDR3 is TGTGCCAGCAGTGAATTGACAGCAAAAGCTTTCTTT. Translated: CASSELTAKAFF.

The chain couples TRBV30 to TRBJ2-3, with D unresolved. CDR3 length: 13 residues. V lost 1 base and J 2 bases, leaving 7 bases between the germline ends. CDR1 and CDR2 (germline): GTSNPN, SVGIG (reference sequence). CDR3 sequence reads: CAWSERNTDTQYF. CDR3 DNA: TGTGCCTGGAGTGAGCGAAACACAGATACGCAGTATTTT.

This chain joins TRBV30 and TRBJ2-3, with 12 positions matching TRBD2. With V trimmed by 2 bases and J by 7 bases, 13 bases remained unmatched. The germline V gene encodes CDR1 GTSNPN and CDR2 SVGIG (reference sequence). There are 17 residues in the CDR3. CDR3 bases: TGTGCCTGGAGTCAAGGACTAGCGGGAATCTCTCGTAATACGCAGTATTTT. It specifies CAWSQGLAGISRNTQYF.